A few counts support the clone carrying this T cell receptor beta chain. Its antigen is as yet unknown. Germline assignment: CDR1 SGHAT and CDR2 FQNNGV. The CDR3 spans 15 residues. V dropped 3 bases and J dropped 0 bases, with 9 bases sitting between them. Using its own MiXCR run on the 5' RACE reads, TCRdb lists one record per CDR3 protein. The sample holds 140,000 or so distinct CDR3 sequences; around 21% are singletons and the top ten take around 2.4%. These data come from a study of T-cell memory formation after mild COVID-19. Study observations and caveats: Contracting clones from day 15 to 85 had balanced CD4/CD8; later expanders favoured CD4+.

Sequencing was done on a sample of PBMCs or a T cell subset sorted from them (not recorded which). The TCR sequence derives from an adult woman who had mild COVID-19 (a few samples of this study predate the infection). Cell type and time point are not known. The chain carries TRBV11-2 and TRBJ2-1; D is unclear. For the CDR3, the DNA is TGTGCCAGCAGCTTGTTGGTGGGCTCCTACAATGAGCAGTTCTTC. Amino acid sequence: CASSLLVGSYNEQFF.